This TCR beta chain was captured in a study of blood T cell repertoires in COVID-19 (dated by TCRdb to the early 2020s). Context from the whole study: The collaborator samples originated in the United States, Italy and Spain and spanned the acute and convalescent phases of COVID-19. The dataset comprised deeply sampled blood TCRbeta repertoires from subjects exposed to, actively infected with, or recovered from COVID-19. Where available, HLA class I and class II types were taken from metadata supplied by the sample provider and were not determined by assay-based typing. The sample metadata nearly always contained a de-identified subject ID, COVID-19 status, age in years and sex. A freely available public database, intended as a resource for researchers studying the immune response to SARS-CoV-2, is where the repertoires were released. The prospective study material was composed of cDNA or gDNA derived from T cells, B-cell-depleted T cells, or PBMCs. Samples came from the ongoing ImmuneRACE study (first 160 participants) plus 1,254 subjects from 6 global collaborators.

The CDR3, from cysteine to phenylalanine, totals 14 residues. Only CDR3 DNA remains: 42 bases, in frame from the first base. Taken from the germline V gene, the CDR1 and CDR2 loops are SGHRS and YFSETQ. Trimming accounts for 5 bases at V and 7 bases at J, while the number of junction bases matched to no gene is 6. TCRbeta CDR3 regions were amplified from genomic DNA by means of the immunoSEQ Assay, a bias-controlled multiplex PCR. The study's own analysis went as follows. Within the assay, amplification of reference gene primers was used to estimate how many nucleated cells each sample contained. To quantify the absolute abundance of each unique TCRbeta CDR3 rearrangement, sequence reads were collapsed and filtered. Productive Simpson clonality was computed per sample as the square root of Simpson's diversity index over productive rearrangements. TCRdb re-hosts the immuneACCESS table, in-frame sequences only. Its copies lack some clones; in the studies checked, an unresolved V gene accounts for under half of them, and the cause for the rest is not known. Clone size and the V and J calls come from that table; the DNA yielded D and trimming. The sample table lists 150,000 to 200,000 clones, roughly 82% of them with a count of one. Of the sample, about 4.8% is held by the ten largest clones.

Each collaborating institution followed its own protocols to collect whole blood in K2EDTA tubes. Collaborator samples were shipped for TCRbeta analysis as frozen whole blood, isolated PBMCs, or DNA extracted from either sample type. A word on this clone: Its binding antigen is unknown. No base quality values were provided; no much bigger clone lies one nucleotide off.

Here is what the overall study found, with its caveats: The quantity of clinical and demographic metadata differed by source and by participant and was supplied without curation.

Specimen: peripheral blood. This TCR came from a woman in her twenties or thirties with acute or convalescent COVID-19. The chain couples TRBV5-1 to TRBJ1-6, and TRBD1 matches 7 of the central bases. The CDR3 reads as follows: CASRWDSLNSPLHF. At the DNA level, the sequence is TGCGCCAGCAGATGGGACAGCCTAAATTCACCCCTCCACTTT.